The source of this TCR beta chain is a study of persistence of HIV-infected CD4 T cells. Study-level background: A larger, less memory-rich fraction responded to anti-CD3/anti-CD28 beads than to antigen.

Anti-CD3/anti-CD28 beads served as a nonspecific positive control stimulus. Sorting of responding CD4+ T cells relied on upregulated CD40 ligand together with CD69. The immunoSEQ assay was version 4, run in survey mode. The method was immunoSEQ multiplex PCR; TCRdb's version includes in-frame clones alone and lacks a portion of them. The sample includes 40,000 to 55,000 clones, around 90% of them seen just once. Trimming removed 3 bases from V and 5 bases from J, with 13 bases in between. Per germline, CDR1 LNHDA and CDR2 SQIVND (reference sequence). CDR3 length: 14 residues. Note on this clone: Its specificity is not known.

Specimen: CD4+ T cells sorted from PBMCs after roughly 18-hour stimulation, collected from a patient who received antiretroviral therapy. This receptor was identified in an adult woman with HIV who was CMV-seropositive. The J gene is TRBJ1-1, the V gene TRBV19; D may be TRBD1 (6 bases). The CDR3: CASSMGGLETEAFF. The CDR3 region has the DNA TGTGCCAGTAGTATGGGGGGGCTGGAAACTGAAGCTTTCTTT.